The clone carrying this T cell receptor beta chain was seen once. Original processing methods: From reference gene primer amplification, estimates of nucleated cell counts were derived. Clones were sequenced by immunoSEQ multiplex PCR, and TCRdb holds only the in-frame ones, with some missing. D and trimming were read from the DNA, whereas the V and J calls and clone size are those reported in that table. In the table there are over 200,000 clones, less than 90% of which are singletons. This entry belongs to a study of blood T cell repertoires in COVID-19. Study in general: Both acute and convalescent COVID-19 samples were obtained from the United States, Italy and Spain. In each case, the material was cDNA or gDNA derived from T cells, B-cell-depleted T cells, or PBMCs.

V dropped 4 bases and J dropped 0 bases, with 16 bases sitting between them. Germline-derived CDR1 and CDR2 are MDHEN and SYDVKM. The length of the CDR3 is 17 residues. The gene calls are TRBV28 and TRBJ2-1, with D possibly matching TRBD1 (5 bases). The clonotype originates from a middle-aged man with active or convalescent COVID-19. Sequencing was done on a sample of peripheral blood. This chain's CDR3 is CASSSLPDRYSYNEQFF. The CDR3, as DNA: TGTGCCAGCAGTTCCCTCCCCGACAGATACTCCTACAATGAGCAGTTCTTC. Full variable domain (missing parts from reference TRBV28 and TRBJ2-1): DVKVTQSSRYLVKRTGEKVFLECVQDMDHENMFWYRQDPGLGLRLIYFSYDVKMKEKGDIPEGYSVSREKKERFSLILESASTNQTSMYLCASSSLPDRYSYNEQFFGPGTRLTVL.